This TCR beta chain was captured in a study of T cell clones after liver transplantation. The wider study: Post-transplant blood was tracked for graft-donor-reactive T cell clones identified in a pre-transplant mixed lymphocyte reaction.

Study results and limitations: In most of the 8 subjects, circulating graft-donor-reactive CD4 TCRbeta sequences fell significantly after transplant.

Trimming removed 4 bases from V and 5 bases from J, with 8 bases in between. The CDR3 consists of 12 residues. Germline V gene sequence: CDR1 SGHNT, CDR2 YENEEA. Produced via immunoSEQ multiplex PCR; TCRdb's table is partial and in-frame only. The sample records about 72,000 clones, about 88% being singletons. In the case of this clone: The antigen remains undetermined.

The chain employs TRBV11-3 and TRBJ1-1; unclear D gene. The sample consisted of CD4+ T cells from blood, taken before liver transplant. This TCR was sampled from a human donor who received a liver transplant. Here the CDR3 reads CASSSSNTEAFF. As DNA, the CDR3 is TGTGCCAGCAGCTCCTCAAATACTGAAGCTTTCTTT.